Following are 23 T cell receptor beta chains from one sample sequenced in a study of regulatory T cells in long-lasting Graves disease. This sample's time point: persistent/refractory GD, antithyroid drugs over 5 years with positive TRAb. PBMC RNA was the source of the TCR library. Libraries of TCR beta came from iRepertoire HTBI primers plus Arm-PCR of CDR3 regions. MiXCR, applied by TCRdb to the multiplex PCR reads, yields one record per CDR3 protein. Among over 450,000 distinct CDR3 sequences listed, 20% to 25% were seen once. Sequencing was performed on peripheral blood mononuclear cells (PBMCs), taken when the disease was refractory, from a patient treated with antithyroid drugs. The receptors derive from a female donor with Graves disease.

This chain joins TRBV20-1 and TRBJ2-7; TRBD1 agrees at 10 bases. CDR3 length: 14 amino acids. The germline gives CDR1 DFQATT, CDR2 SNEGSKA (reference sequence). Trimming took 6 bases from V and 3 from J; bases not matched to a gene: 8. The DNA of the CDR3 is TGCAGTGCCGGTTCGGGACAGGGGTTCTACGAGCAGTACTTC. It yields the protein CSAGSGQGFYEQYF.

This clonotype has ten or more counts. The V and J genes are TRBV6-5 and TRBJ1-2; D might be TRBD1 (6 bases). The germline gives CDR1 MNHEY, CDR2 SVGAGI. This CDR3 is 14 amino acids long. With 2 bases removed from V and 8 bases from J, the gap between germline ends came to 15 bases. The CDR3 region has the DNA TGTGCCAGCAGTTACGGGGGCGGAGGGTCGGGCTACACCTTC. Its translation: CASSYGGGGSGYTF.

As regards this clonotype: A single base separates this from a much larger clone, so it may be a read error. The chain employs TRBV2 and TRBJ1-2; no firm D call. The CDR3 has 15 residues. Trimming pared 6 bases from V and 0 bases from J, leaving 14 bases between. CDR1 and CDR2 from the germline V gene are SNHLY and FYNNEI. This chain's CDR3 is CASRDGPNSNYGYTF. The DNA for the CDR3 is TGTGCCAGCAGGGATGGGCCGAACTCTAACTATGGCTACACCTTC. Full variable domain (missing parts from reference TRBV2 and TRBJ1-2): EPEVTQTPSHQVTQMGQEVILRCVPISNHLYFYWYRQILGQKVEFLVSFYNNEISEKSEIFDDQFSVERPDGSNFTLKIRSTKLEDSAMYFCASRDGPNSNYGYTFGSGTRLTVV.

This clonotype was seen ten or more times. The chain has TRBV2 and TRBJ2-5; 10 positions match TRBD1. J gave up 5 bases and V 1 base, and 4 bases lay outside the gene matches. The CDR3 length is 15 residues. Germline values: CDR1 SNHLY, CDR2 FYNNEI. The CDR3 region has the DNA TGTGCCAGCAGTGAAGATGGGACAGGGGACGAGACCCAGTACTTC. This gives the protein CASSEDGTGDETQYF.

This clonotype was detected only a few times. The V and J genes are TRBV4-2 and TRBJ2-7; D uncertain. The CDR3 is 13 amino acids. The germline V gene has CDR1 LGHNA and CDR2 YNFKEQ. The germline V and J ends were trimmed by 4 bases and 4 bases, with 11 bases remaining between them. For the CDR3, the DNA is TGTGCCAGCAGCCCAAGCAATGGGTACGAGCAGTACTTC. Amino acids: CASSPSNGYEQYF.

A few counts support this clonotype. This chain links TRBV19 with TRBJ1-1, with unresolved D. This CDR3 contains 13 residues. Germline V gene lookup returns CDR1 LNHDA and CDR2 SQIVND (reference sequence). The ends were cut back, 7 bases at V and 3 bases at J, with 12 bases in the middle. CDR3 residues: CASKYLADTEAFF. CDR3 nucleotides: TGTGCCAGTAAGTATTTGGCGGACACTGAAGCTTTCTTT. Using reference TRBV19 and TRBJ1-1 for the parts outside the CDR3, the full variable domain is DGGITQSPKYLFRKEGQNVTLSCEQNLNHDAMYWYRQDPGQGLRLIYYSQIVNDFQKGDIAEGYSVSREKKESFPLTVTSAQKNPTAFYLCASKYLADTEAFFGQGTRLTVV.

Points on this clonotype: A much larger clone differs from this one at a single base, so this may be a read error. The J gene is TRBJ1-5, the V gene TRBV3-1, with 7 bases matching TRBD1. This CDR3 region has 14 residues. J was trimmed by 3 bases and V by 3 bases; bases with no gene match: 2. From germline, CDR1 is LGHDT and CDR2 YNNKEL (reference sequence). DNA for the CDR3: TGTGCCAGCAGCCAGGGGACAGTCAATCAGCCCCAGCATTTT. Amino acid sequence: CASSQGTVNQPQHF.

The gene calls are TRBV3-1 and TRBJ2-7; D unresolved. Germline CDR1 is LGHDT and CDR2 is YNNKEL (reference sequence). V was shortened by 6 bases and J by 1 base, with 16 bases between the two germline ends. CDR3 length: 15 residues. CDR3 loop: CASSPLTGVSYEQYF. The CDR3 coding sequence is TGTGCCAGCAGTCCCTTGACCGGCGTGTCCTACGAGCAGTACTTC.

V gene TRBV24-1 combines with J gene TRBJ1-5, with no clear D. CDR1 and CDR2 (germline): KGHDR, SFDVKD. The CDR3 is 14 amino acids. V lost 4 bases, J lost 3 bases, and 9 bases lay in between. CDR3 loop: CATSDRFNNQPQHF. The CDR3 region has the DNA TGTGCCACCAGTGACAGGTTTAACAATCAGCCCCAGCATTTT.

This clonotype was detected many times. The gene calls are TRBV28 and TRBJ2-5; D possibly corresponds to TRBD2 (5 bases). Trimming cost V 5 bases and J 7 bases, with 23 bases left between them. CDR1 and CDR2 from the germline V gene are MDHEN and SYDVKM. The CDR3 runs 16 residues. The CDR3 loop reads CASSLSAERDGWTQYF. Written as DNA, the CDR3 is TGTGCCAGCAGTCTCAGCGCGGAGAGGGATGGGTGGACCCAGTACTTC. Combining the CDR3 with reference TRBV28 and TRBJ2-5 gives the whole variable domain DVKVTQSSRYLVKRTGEKVFLECVQDMDHENMFWYRQDPGLGLRLIYFSYDVKMKEKGDIPEGYSVSREKKERFSLILESASTNQTSMYLCASSLSAERDGWTQYFGPGTRLLVL.

The chain links TRBV11-2 to TRBJ2-7; unclear D gene. This CDR3 has 15 amino acids. CDR1 is SGHAT, CDR2 FQNNGV, per germline. V was clipped by 0 bases and J by 4 bases, with 13 bases between them. The CDR3 nucleotides are TGTGCCAGCAGCTTAGAGGCCCTTATCCAATACGAGCAGTACTTC. It codes for CASSLEALIQYEQYF.

This clonotype appeared many times. The rearrangement uses TRBV20-1 and TRBJ2-7; a weak D match, TRBD1 (6 bases). With 1 base removed from V and 3 bases from J, the gap between germline ends came to 10 bases. Germline loops: CDR1 DFQATT, CDR2 SNEGSKA (reference sequence). The CDR3 is 13 amino acids. In DNA form, the CDR3 reads TGCAGTGCTAGAGGGACAGTTTACTACGAGCAGTACTTC. It specifies CSARGTVYYEQYF.

This clonotype was detected many times. V gene TRBV11-1 combines with J gene TRBJ2-7; D not resolved. Germline assignment: CDR1 SGHAT and CDR2 FQDESV (reference sequence). With 2 bases removed from V and 5 bases from J, the gap between germline ends came to 10 bases. The CDR3 is 13 residues long. This chain's CDR3 is CASSLLGFDEQYF. The CDR3 coding sequence is TGTGCCAGCAGCTTACTGGGTTTCGACGAGCAGTACTTC.

The sample holds many counts of this clonotype. The chain employs TRBV7-2 and TRBJ1-4, with D hard to call. This CDR3 contains 13 residues. Germline V gives CDR1 SGHTA, CDR2 FQGNSA. The V and J ends lost 1 base and 8 bases respectively, with 8 bases between them. CDR3 protein: CASSLGVTEKLFF. DNA for the CDR3: TGTGCCAGCAGCTTAGGGGTTACAGAAAAACTGTTTTTT.

The V gene is TRBV5-1, the J gene TRBJ1-4, with 7 bases identical to TRBD1. This CDR3 comprises 15 residues. With V trimmed by 4 bases and J by 8 bases, 11 bases remained unmatched. In germline, CDR1 is SGHRS, CDR2 YFSETQ. CDR3 DNA sequence: TGCGCCAGCAGCCCCTTAACAGGGGACCAAGAAAAACTGTTTTTT. Its translation is CASSPLTGDQEKLFF.

This clonotype was counted at least ten times. V usage is TRBV2 and J usage is TRBJ1-2, with TRBD1 identical over 9 bases. The CDR3 sequence is 14 residues long. With V trimmed by 11 bases and J by 4 bases, 11 bases remained unmatched. Germline lookup yields CDR1 SNHLY and CDR2 FYNNEI. CDR3 amino acids: CAGTGTGHLYGYTF. CDR3 bases: TGTGCCGGCACTGGGACAGGGCACCTCTATGGCTACACCTTC.

This clonotype was seen only a few times. The V gene is TRBV6-2 or TRBV6-3, the J gene TRBJ1-2, with D hard to call. The V end lost 0 bases, the J end lost 5 bases, and 7 bases lay between the germline ends. From germline, CDR1 is MNHEY and CDR2 SVGEGT. CDR3 length: 13 amino acids. CDR3 loop: CASSYSKGYGYTF. The CDR3 DNA follows: TGTGCCAGCAGTTACTCGAAGGGATATGGCTACACCTTC.

The gene calls are TRBV7-6 and TRBJ2-3, with TRBD2 matching 11 bases. V lost 5 bases and J lost 4; bases outside the gene matches: 14. The CDR3 has 18 amino acids. The germline gives CDR1 SGHVS, CDR2 FNYEAQ. CDR3 nucleotides: TGTGCCAGCAGCCTCGGGACTAGCGGTAACCCAGGGGCAGATACGCAGTATTTT. Residues: CASSLGTSGNPGADTQYF.

In its sample, this clonotype was seen many times. The J gene is TRBJ2-5, the V gene TRBV2; unclear D gene. CDR1 and CDR2 (germline): SNHLY, FYNNEI. V was cut by 6 bases and J by 3 bases, with 5 bases left in between. CDR3 length: 11 amino acids. CDR3 DNA sequence: TGTGCCAGCAGGCGCGAAGAGACCCAGTACTTC. This gives the protein CASRREETQYF.

This clonotype was seen many times. J is TRBJ2-2 and V is TRBV28; tentative D call: TRBD2 (7 bases). V lost 8 bases to trimming and J lost 7 bases, with 17 bases between them. The germline V gene has CDR1 MDHEN and CDR2 SYDVKM. CDR3 size: 14 residues. This chain's CDR3 is CASDGGQAVGELFF. The CDR3 coding sequence is TGTGCCAGCGACGGGGGGCAGGCAGTCGGGGAGCTGTTTTTT.

This clonotype was recorded at least ten times. The rearrangement uses TRBV9 and TRBJ1-6; D remains unclear. In germline, CDR1 is SGDLS, CDR2 YYNGEE. The CDR3 contains 16 residues. V was cut by 0 bases and J by 0 bases, with 7 bases left in between. CDR3 sequence (DNA): TGTGCCAGCAGCGTAGGCACAAGCTCCTATAATTCACCCCTCCACTTT. Translating it yields CASSVGTSSYNSPLHF.

This clonotype was recorded a few times. V is TRBV3-1 and J is TRBJ2-2; tentative D call: TRBD2 (6 bases). The CDR3 loop spans 16 amino acids. Per the germline V gene, CDR1 is LGHDT and CDR2 is YNNKEL (reference sequence). The V end was cut by 4 bases, the J end by 5 bases, with 17 bases between. CDR3 DNA: TGTGCCAGCAGCCCCCCCGGGAGTCGAAGGACCGGGGAGCTGTTTTTT. The encoded protein is CASSPPGSRRTGELFF.

A note on this clonotype: A single base separates this from a much larger clone, so it may be a read error. The chain has TRBV28 and TRBJ1-2; D ambiguous. The CDR3 extends over 12 amino acids. The V and J ends lost 4 bases and 9 bases respectively, with 12 bases between them. The germline V gene encodes CDR1 MDHEN and CDR2 SYDVKM. The CDR3 protein is CASSSSLGSYTF. Written as DNA, the CDR3 is TGTGCCAGCAGTTCATCACTAGGGAGCTACACCTTC.